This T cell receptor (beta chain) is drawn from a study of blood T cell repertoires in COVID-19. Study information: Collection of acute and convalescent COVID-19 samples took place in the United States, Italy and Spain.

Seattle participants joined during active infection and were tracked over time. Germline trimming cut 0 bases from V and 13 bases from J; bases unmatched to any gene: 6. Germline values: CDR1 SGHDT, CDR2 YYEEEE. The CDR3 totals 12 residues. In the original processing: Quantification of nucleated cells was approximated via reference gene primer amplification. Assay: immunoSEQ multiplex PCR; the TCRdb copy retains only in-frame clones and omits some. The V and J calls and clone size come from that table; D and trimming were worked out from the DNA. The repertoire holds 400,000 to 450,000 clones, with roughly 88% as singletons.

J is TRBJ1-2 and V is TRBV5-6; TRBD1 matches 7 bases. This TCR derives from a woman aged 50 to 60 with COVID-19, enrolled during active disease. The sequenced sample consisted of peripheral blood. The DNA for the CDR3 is TGTGCCAGCAGCTTGGGACAGGGCAGACGCACCTTC. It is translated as CASSLGQGRRTF.